This T cell receptor beta chain was captured in a study of blood T cell repertoires in COVID-19 (dated by TCRdb to the early 2020s). Broadly, across the study: The collaborator samples originated in the United States, Italy and Spain and spanned the acute and convalescent phases of COVID-19. The material from the prospective study consisted of cDNA or gDNA derived from T cells, B-cell-depleted T cells, or PBMCs. Subjects who had been exposed to COVID-19, were actively infected with it, or had recovered from it provided the deeply sampled blood TCRbeta repertoires that made up the dataset. The repertoires were released in a freely available public database meant as a resource for research on the immune response to SARS-CoV-2. The samples were drawn from the first 160 participants of the ongoing ImmuneRACE study and from more than 1,000 subjects provided by 6 global collaborators. A de-identified subject ID, COVID-19 status, age in years and sex were almost always included in the sample metadata. HLA class I and class II types, where available, came from metadata supplied by the sample provider rather than from assay-based typing. The investigation overall reported the following: How much clinical and demographic metadata was included differed by source and by participant, and the metadata was provided uncurated.

One collaborating source in Seattle enrolled patients while the patients were actively infected and followed the patients over time throughout the course of disease. Collaborating institutions collected whole blood in K2EDTA tubes following their own protocols. For TCRbeta analysis, collaborators shipped samples as frozen whole blood, isolated PBMCs, or DNA extracted from either of those sample types. CDR1 SGHRS and CDR2 YFSETQ are derived from the germline V gene. Germline trimming: 8 bases from V, 1 base from J; junction bases outside gene matches: 5. Spanning cysteine to phenylalanine, the CDR3 consists of 13 amino acids. CDR3 DNA only is kept here, 39 bases in frame from base 1. The immunoSEQ Assay, a bias-controlled multiplex PCR, was used to amplify TCRbeta CDR3 regions from genomic DNA. Processing in the source paper ran as follows. Nucleated cell counts per sample were estimated from amplification of reference gene primers within the assay. To quantify the absolute abundance of each unique TCRbeta CDR3 rearrangement, sequence reads were collapsed and filtered. Productive Simpson clonality was computed per sample as the square root of Simpson's diversity index over productive rearrangements. TCRdb took over this immuneACCESS table, retaining in-frame rearrangements with V and J assigned. Such tables are incomplete; in checked studies, under half of the missing clones stem from an unresolved V gene, and the remainder is unexplained. The DNA was the basis for D and trimming; V, J and clone size are from that table. For this sample the table gives hundreds of thousands of clones, of which 80% to 90% were detected only once. 2% to 2.5% of the sample comes from the top ten.

To note about this clone: The clone's antigen remains unknown. The sample holds no much larger clone one base away, and base qualities are not on file.

The sequenced sample consisted of peripheral blood. This sequence originates from a woman in her sixties with COVID-19, enrolled during active disease. In this chain, TRBV5-1 is recombined with TRBJ1-1; TRBD1 fits 7 bases in the junction. CDR3 loop: CASTGTANTEAFF. Read as DNA, the sequence is TGCGCCAGTACCGGGACAGCGAACACTGAAGCTTTCTTT.